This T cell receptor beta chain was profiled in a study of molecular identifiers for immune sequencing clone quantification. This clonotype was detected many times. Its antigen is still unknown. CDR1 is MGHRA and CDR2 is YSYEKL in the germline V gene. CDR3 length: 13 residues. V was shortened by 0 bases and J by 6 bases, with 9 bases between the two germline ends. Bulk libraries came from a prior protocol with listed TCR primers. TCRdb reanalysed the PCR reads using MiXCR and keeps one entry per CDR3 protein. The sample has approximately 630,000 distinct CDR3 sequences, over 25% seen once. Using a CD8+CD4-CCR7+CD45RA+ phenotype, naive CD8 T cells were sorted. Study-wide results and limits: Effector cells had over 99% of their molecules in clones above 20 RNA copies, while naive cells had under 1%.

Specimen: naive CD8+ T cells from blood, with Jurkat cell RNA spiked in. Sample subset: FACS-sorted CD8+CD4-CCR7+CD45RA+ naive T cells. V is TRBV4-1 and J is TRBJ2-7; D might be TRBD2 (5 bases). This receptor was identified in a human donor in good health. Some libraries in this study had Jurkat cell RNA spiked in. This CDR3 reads CASSQDGRVEQYF. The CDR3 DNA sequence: TGCGCCAGCAGCCAAGACGGGCGGGTCGAGCAGTACTTC.